This T cell receptor (beta chain) stems from a study of T cells in tuberculosis. CDR3 size: 14 residues. V lost 6 bases and J 7 bases, leaving 18 bases between the germline ends. Germline V lookup: CDR1 SNHLY, CDR2 FYNNEI. Study findings and constraints: Low-affinity CD1B-GMM tetramer-binding T cells may have been missed.

TCR-alpha and TCR-beta chains were sequenced unpaired. Repertoires were generated with immunoSEQ multiplex PCR, while TCRdb's copy carries only in-frame clones and drops some. The table has 85,000 to 90,000 clones, roughly 90% seen once. Sorting used thawed, overnight-rested PBMC stained with anti-CD3, a viability dye and GMM-loaded CD1B tetramer. CD1B tetramers were loaded with Rhodococcus equi-derived C32 glucose monomycolate. About 94,000 tetramer-negative cells were sorted from each donor. The chain has TRBV2 and TRBJ1-1; a weak D match, TRBD1 (6 bases). The specimen sequenced was CD1b-GMM tetramer-negative cells sorted from PBMCs. The sequence derives from an adult woman with latent tuberculosis. The CDR3 DNA follows: TGTGCCAGCAGATCGAGGGGGGGGGTTTTTGAAGCTTTCTTT. As protein: CASRSRGGVFEAFF.